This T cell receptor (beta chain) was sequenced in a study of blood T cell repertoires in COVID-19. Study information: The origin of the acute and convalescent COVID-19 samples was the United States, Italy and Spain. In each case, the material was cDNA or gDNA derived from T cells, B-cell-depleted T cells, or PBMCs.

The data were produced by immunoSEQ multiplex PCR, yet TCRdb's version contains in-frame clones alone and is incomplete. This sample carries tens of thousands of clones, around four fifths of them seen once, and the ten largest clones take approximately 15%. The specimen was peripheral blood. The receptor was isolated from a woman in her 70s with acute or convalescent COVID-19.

CDR3 nucleotide sequence: TGTGCCATCAGGGGAGGTCCCACTGAAGCTTTCTTT. It specifies CAIRGGPTEAFF. The chain recombines TRBV10-3 with TRBJ1-1; D not certain. The CDR3 is made up of 12 amino acids. In germline, CDR1 is ENHRY, CDR2 SYGVKD. V was shortened by 6 bases and J by 4 bases, with 9 bases between the two germline ends.